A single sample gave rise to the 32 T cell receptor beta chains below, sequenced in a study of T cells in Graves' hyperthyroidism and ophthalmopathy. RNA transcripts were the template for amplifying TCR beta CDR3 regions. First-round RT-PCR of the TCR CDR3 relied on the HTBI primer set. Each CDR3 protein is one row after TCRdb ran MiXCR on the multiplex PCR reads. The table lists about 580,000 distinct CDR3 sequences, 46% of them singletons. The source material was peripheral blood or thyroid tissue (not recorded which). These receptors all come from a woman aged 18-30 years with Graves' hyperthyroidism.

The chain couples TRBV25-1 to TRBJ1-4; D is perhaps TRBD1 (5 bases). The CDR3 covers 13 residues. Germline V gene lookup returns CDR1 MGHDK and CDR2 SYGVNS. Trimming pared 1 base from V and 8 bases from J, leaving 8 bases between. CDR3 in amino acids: CASSEWGYEKLFF. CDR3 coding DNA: TGTGCCAGCAGTGAATGGGGGTACGAAAAACTGTTTTTT.

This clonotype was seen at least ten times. CDR3 in amino acids: CASSEAHPSSGNTIYF. In DNA form, the CDR3 reads TGTGCCAGCAGTGAAGCGCATCCGAGCTCTGGAAACACCATATATTTT. The chain combines TRBV2 with TRBJ1-3; no clear D. V lost 0 bases to trimming and J lost 0 bases, with 9 bases between them. CDR1 SNHLY and CDR2 FYNNEI come from the germline V gene. The CDR3 covers 16 residues. Drawing the rest from reference TRBV2 and TRBJ1-3, the complete variable domain is EPEVTQTPSHQVTQMGQEVILRCVPISNHLYFYWYRQILGQKVEFLVSFYNNEISEKSEIFDDQFSVERPDGSNFTLKIRSTKLEDSAMYFCASSEAHPSSGNTIYFGEGSWLTVV.

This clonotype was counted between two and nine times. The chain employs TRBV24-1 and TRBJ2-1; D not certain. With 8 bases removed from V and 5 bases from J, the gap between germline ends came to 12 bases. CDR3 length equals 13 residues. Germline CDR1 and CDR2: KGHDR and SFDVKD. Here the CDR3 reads CATNRALDNEQFF. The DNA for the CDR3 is TGTGCCACCAATCGTGCCCTGGACAATGAGCAGTTCTTC.

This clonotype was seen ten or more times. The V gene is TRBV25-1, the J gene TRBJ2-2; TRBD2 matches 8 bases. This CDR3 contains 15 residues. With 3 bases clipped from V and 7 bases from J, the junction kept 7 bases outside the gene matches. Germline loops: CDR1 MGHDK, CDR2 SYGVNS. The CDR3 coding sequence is TGTGCCAGCAGTGACCCGGGACTAGTGGGCGGGGAGCTGTTTTTT. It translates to CASSDPGLVGGELFF.

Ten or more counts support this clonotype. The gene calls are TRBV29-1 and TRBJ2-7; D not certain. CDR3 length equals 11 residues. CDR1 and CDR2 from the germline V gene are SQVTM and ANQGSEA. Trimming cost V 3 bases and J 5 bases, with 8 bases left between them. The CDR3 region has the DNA TGCAGCGTTGATGGGATCCACGAGCAGTACTTC. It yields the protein CSVDGIHEQYF.

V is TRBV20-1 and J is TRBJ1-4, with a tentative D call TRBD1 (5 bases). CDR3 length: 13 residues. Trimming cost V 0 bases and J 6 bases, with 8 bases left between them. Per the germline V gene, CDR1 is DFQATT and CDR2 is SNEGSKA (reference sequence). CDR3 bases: TGCAGTGCTAGAGAGGGGGTCGATGAAAAACTGTTTTTT. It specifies CSAREGVDEKLFF.

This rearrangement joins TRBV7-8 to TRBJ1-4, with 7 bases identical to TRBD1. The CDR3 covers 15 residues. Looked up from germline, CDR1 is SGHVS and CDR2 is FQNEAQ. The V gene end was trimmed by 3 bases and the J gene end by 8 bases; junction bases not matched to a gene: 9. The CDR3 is CASSLRLTGNEKLFF. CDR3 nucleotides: TGTGCCAGCAGCTTGCGACTGACAGGGAACGAAAAACTGTTTTTT. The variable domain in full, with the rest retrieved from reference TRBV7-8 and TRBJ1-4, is GAGVSQSPRYKVAKRGQDVALRCDPISGHVSLFWYQQALGQGPEFLTYFQNEAQLDKSGLPSDRFFAERPEGSVSTLKIQRTQQEDSAVYLCASSLRLTGNEKLFFGSGTQLSVL.

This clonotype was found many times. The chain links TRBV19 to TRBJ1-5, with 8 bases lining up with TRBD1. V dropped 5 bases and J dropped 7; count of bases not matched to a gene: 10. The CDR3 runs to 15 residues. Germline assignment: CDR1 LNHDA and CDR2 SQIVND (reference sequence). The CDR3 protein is CASSLTGQGGQPQHF. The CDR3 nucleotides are TGTGCCAGTAGTCTAACTGGACAGGGCGGACAGCCCCAGCATTTT.

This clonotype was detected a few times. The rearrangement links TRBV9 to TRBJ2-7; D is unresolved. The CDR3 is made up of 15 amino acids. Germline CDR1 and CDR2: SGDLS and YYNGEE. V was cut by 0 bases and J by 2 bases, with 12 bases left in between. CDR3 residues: CASSVEWSSTYEQYF. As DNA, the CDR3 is TGTGCCAGCAGCGTAGAGTGGTCTAGTACCTACGAGCAGTACTTC.

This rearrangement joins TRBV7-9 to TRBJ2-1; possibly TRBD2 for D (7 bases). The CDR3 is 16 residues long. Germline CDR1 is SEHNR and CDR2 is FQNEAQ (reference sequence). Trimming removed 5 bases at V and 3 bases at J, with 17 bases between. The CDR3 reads CASSQRGGPLYNEQFF. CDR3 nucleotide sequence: TGTGCCAGCAGCCAGAGGGGGGGACCACTCTACAATGAGCAGTTCTTC.

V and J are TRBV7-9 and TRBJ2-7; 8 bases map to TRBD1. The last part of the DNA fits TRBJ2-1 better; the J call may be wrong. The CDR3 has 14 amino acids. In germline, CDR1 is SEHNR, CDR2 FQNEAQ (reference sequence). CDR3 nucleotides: TGTGCCAGCAGTCGTGGGGACAGGCCCAATGAGCAGTTCTTC. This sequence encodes CASSRGDRPNEQFF.

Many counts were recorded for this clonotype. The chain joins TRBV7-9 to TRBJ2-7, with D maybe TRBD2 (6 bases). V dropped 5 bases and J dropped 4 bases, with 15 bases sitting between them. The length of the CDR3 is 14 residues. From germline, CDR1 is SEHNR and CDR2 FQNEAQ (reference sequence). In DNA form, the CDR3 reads TGTGCCAGCAGCCACCCGGGACTCAATTACGAGCAGTACTTC. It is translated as CASSHPGLNYEQYF.

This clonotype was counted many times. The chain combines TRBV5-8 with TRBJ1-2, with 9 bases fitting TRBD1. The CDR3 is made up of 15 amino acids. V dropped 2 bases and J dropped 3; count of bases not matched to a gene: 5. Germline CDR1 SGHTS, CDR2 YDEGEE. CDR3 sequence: CASSFTGGTYYGYTF. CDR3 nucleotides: TGTGCCAGCAGCTTTACAGGGGGCACATACTATGGCTACACCTTC.

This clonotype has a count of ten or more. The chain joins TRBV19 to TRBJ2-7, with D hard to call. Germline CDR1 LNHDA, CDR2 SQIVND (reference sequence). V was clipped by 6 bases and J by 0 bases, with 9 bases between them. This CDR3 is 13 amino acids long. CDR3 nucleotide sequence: TGTGCCAGTAGCCCGGTGACCTCCTACGAGCAGTACTTC. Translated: CASSPVTSYEQYF.

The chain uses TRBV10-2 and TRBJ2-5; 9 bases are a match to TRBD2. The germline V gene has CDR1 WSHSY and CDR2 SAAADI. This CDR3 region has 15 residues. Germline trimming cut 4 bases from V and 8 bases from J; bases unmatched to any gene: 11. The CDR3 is CASSGTSAVIGTQYF. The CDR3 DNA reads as TGCGCCAGCAGTGGGACTAGCGCCGTCATCGGCACCCAGTACTTC.

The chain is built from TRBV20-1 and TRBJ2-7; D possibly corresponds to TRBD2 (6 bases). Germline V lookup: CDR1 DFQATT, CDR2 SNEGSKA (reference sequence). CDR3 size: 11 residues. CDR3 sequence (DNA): TGCAGGGACTTGGGGGGATACGAGCAGTACTTC. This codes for CRDLGGYEQYF.

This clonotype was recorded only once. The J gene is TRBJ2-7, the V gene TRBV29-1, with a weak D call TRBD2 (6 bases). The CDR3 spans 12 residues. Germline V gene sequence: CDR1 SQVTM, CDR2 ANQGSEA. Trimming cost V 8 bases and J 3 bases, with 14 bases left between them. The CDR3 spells CSYTGTGYEQYF. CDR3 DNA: TGCAGCTACACCGGGACTGGCTACGAGCAGTACTTC.

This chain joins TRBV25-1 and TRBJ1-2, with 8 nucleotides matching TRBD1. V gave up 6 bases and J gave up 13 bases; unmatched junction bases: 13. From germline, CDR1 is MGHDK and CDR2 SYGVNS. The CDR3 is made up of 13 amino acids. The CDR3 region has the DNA TGTGCCAGCAGGGGAAGGACAGGGAAAACATGCACCTTC. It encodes CASRGRTGKTCTF.

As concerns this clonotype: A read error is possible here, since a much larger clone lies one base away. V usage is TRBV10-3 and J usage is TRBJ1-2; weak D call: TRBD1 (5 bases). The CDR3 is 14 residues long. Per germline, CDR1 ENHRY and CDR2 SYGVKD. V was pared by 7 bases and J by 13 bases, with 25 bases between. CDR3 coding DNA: TGTGCCATCATCCGGGAAGGGGACGATTTCGGCCGCACCTTC. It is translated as CAIIREGDDFGRTF.

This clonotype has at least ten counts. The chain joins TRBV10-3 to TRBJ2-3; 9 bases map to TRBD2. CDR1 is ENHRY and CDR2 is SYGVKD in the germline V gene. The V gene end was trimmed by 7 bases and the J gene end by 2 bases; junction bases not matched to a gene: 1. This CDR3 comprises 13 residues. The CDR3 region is CAITSGNTDTQYF. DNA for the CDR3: TGTGCCATCACTAGCGGGAACACAGATACGCAGTATTTT.

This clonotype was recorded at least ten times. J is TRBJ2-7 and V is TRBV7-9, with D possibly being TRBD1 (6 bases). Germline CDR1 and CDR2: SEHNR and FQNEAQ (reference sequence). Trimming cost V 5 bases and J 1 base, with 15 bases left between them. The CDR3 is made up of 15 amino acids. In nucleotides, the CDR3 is TGTGCCAGCAGCAGGACCGGGACAAATTCCTACGAGCAGTACTTC. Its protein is CASSRTGTNSYEQYF.

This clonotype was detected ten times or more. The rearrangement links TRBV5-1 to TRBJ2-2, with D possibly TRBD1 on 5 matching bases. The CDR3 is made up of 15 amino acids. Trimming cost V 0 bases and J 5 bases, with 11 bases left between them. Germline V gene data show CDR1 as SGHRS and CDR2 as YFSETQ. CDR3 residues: CASSLEGRATGELFF. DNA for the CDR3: TGCGCCAGCAGCTTGGAGGGGCGAGCGACCGGGGAGCTGTTTTTT.

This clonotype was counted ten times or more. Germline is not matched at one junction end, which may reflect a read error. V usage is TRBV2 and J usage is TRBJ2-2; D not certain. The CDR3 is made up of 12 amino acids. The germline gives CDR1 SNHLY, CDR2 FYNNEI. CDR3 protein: CASREGTGELFF. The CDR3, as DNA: TGTGCCAGCAGAGAAGGCACCGGGGAGCTGTTTTTT.

The CDR3 DNA reads TGTGCCATCAGTCTTGGACAGGCACCCACTGAAGCTTTCTTT. Amino acids: CAISLGQAPTEAFF. The chain has TRBV10-3 and TRBJ1-1; 7 bases agree with TRBD1. Germline V lookup: CDR1 ENHRY, CDR2 SYGVKD. This CDR3 spans 14 amino acids. V gave up 5 bases and J gave up 4 bases; unmatched junction bases: 7.

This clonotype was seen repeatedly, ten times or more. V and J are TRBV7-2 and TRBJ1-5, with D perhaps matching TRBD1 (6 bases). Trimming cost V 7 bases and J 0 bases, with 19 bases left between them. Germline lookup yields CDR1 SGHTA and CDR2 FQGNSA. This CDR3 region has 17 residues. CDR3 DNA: TGTGCCAGCACCCGCAGGGGTCCGGCTTATAGCAATCAGCCCCAGCATTTT. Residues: CASTRRGPAYSNQPQHF. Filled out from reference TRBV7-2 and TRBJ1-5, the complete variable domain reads GAGVSQSPSNKVTEKGKDVELRCDPISGHTALYWYRQSLGQGLEFLIYFQGNSAPDKSGLPSDRFSAERTGGSVSTLTIQRTQQEDSAVYLCASTRRGPAYSNQPQHFGDGTRLSIL.

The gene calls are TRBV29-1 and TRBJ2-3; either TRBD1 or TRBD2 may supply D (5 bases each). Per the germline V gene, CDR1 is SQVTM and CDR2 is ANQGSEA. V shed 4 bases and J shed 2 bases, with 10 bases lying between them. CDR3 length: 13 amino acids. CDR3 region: CSVVGTDTDTQYF. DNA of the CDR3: TGCAGCGTTGTAGGGACCGACACAGATACGCAGTATTTT.

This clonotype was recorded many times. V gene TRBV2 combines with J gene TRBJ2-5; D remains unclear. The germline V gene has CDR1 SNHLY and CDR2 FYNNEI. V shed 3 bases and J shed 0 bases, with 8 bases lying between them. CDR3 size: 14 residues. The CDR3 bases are TGTGCCAGCAGTGAGAGCAGAAACCAAGAGACCCAGTACTTC. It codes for CASSESRNQETQYF.

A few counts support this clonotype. DNA of the CDR3: TGTGCCAGTAGTATATCTAGCGGGAGCCGAGTTGAGCAGTTCTTC. Translating gives CASSISSGSRVEQFF. The V call is TRBV19, the J call TRBJ2-1, with TRBD2 matching over 10 bases. V dropped 2 bases and J dropped 9; count of bases not matched to a gene: 7. The CDR3 covers 15 residues. The V gene's germline CDR1 is LNHDA and CDR2 SQIVND (reference sequence).

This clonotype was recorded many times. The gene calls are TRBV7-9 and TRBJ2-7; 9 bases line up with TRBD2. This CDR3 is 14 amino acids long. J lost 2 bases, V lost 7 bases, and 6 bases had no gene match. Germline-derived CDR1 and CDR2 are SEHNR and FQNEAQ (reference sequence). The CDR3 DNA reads TGTGCCAGCACCATAGCGGGAGAGGCCTACGAGCAGTACTTC. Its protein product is CASTIAGEAYEQYF.

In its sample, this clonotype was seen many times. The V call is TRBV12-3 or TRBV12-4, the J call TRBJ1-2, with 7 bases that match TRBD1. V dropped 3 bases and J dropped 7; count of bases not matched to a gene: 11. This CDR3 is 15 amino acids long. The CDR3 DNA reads TGTGCCAGCAGTTTCTTCGACAGGGCTATAGGTGGCTACACCTTC. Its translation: CASSFFDRAIGGYTF.

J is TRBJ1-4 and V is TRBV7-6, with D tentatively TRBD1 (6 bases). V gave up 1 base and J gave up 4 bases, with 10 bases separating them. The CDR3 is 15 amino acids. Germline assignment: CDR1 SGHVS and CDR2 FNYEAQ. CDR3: CASSLVQGVNEKLFF. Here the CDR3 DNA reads TGTGCCAGCAGCTTAGTACAGGGCGTTAATGAAAAACTGTTTTTT.

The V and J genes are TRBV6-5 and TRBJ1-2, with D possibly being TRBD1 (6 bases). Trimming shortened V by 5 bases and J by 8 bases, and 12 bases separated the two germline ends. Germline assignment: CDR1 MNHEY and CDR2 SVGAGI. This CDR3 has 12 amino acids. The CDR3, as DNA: TGTGCCAGCAGTCACCCAGGGGTCGGCTACACCTTC. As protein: CASSHPGVGYTF.